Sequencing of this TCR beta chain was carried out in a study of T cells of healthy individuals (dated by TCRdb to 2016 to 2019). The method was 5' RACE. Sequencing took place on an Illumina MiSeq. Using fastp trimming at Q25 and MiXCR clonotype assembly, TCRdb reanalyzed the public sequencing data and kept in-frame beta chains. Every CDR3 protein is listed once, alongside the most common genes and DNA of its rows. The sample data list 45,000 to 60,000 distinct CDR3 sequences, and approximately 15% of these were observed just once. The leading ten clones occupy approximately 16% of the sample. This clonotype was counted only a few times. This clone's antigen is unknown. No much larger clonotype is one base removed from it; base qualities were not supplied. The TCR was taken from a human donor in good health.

The DNA sequence is as follows: TGCGCCAGCTCCGACCCTGTGGGTGGGGGATTGACTTCACCCCTCCACTTT. It specifies CASSDPVGGGLTSPLHF. The V and J genes are TRBV5-1 and TRBJ1-6; a tentative D match to TRBD1 spans 5 bases. CDR1 and CDR2, per the germline V gene, are SGHRS and YFSETQ. From cysteine to phenylalanine, the CDR3 is 17 amino acids long. Kept here is only the CDR3 DNA, which spans 51 bases and is read in frame from base 1. V was cut back by 7 bases and J by 9 bases, leaving a gap of 26 bases between them.